Reported below is one T cell receptor beta chain. This sample is drawn from a study of blood T cell repertoires in COVID-19. Turning to the study itself: COVID-19 samples, acute and convalescent, were from the United States, Italy and Spain. From T cells, B-cell-depleted T cells, or PBMCs came the material, which was cDNA or gDNA.

The germline CDR1 and CDR2 sequences are MNHEY and SVGAGI. This CDR3 is 15 amino acids long. V lost 6 bases, J lost 6 bases, and 4 bases stayed unmatched. TCRdb's table, derived via immunoSEQ multiplex PCR, lists solely in-frame clones and lacks some. The table lists around 370,000 clones, 88% of them singletons. Sequencing was done on a sample of PBMCs or T cells enriched from blood (not recorded which). The receptor was derived from a woman aged 18 to 35 who had recovered from COVID-19. The chain carries TRBV6-5 and TRBJ2-1; 14 nucleotides align to TRBD2. The CDR3 spells CASRVTSGGVNEQFF. CDR3 nucleotides: TGTGCCAGCAGGGTGACTAGCGGGGGGGTCAATGAGCAGTTCTTC.